One sample yielded the 31 T cell receptor beta chains listed below, sequenced in a study of T cells in localized non-small cell lung cancer. Sequencing used immunoSEQ multiplex PCR; TCRdb keeps in-frame clones, though not all of them. The profile shows roughly 2,700 clones, around 30% of them singletons. Material: lung tumor tissue, obtained before any cancer treatment. The receptors stem from a female donor aged 60 or older with stage II squamous cell lung carcinoma.

There are a few counts of this clone. V usage is TRBV6-7 and J usage is TRBJ1-6; the D is unclear. TRBV6-7 is an open reading frame, and its role is uncertain. The CDR3 totals 14 residues. With 2 bases removed from V and 9 bases from J, the gap between germline ends came to 11 bases. CDR3 sequence (DNA): TGTGCCAGCAGTTACGGTGGGGAAACTTCACCCCTCCACTTT. Encoded protein: CASSYGGETSPLHF.

The chain recombines TRBV9 with TRBJ1-3; D unclear. Germline CDR1 SGDLS, CDR2 YYNGEE. The CDR3 sequence is 13 residues long. The ends were cut back, 3 bases at V and 0 bases at J, with 4 bases in the middle. The CDR3 DNA sequence: TGTGCCAGCAGCGGGGGCTCTGGAAACACCATATATTTT. Its protein product is CASSGGSGNTIYF.

This clone was picked up a small number of times. This chain joins TRBV25-1 and TRBJ1-4; D unclear. The CDR3 runs to 14 residues. The V gene's germline CDR1 is MGHDK and CDR2 SYGVNS. Trimming removed 4 bases at V and 8 bases at J, with 14 bases between. The CDR3 reads CASSGAGGKEKLFF. CDR3 coding DNA: TGTGCCAGCAGTGGAGCTGGCGGGAAGGAAAAACTGTTTTTT.

The V call is TRBV28, the J call TRBJ2-6; D might be TRBD1 (6 bases). The V end was cut by 8 bases, the J end by 1 base, with 9 bases between. The CDR3 contains 14 residues. Germline loops: CDR1 MDHEN, CDR2 SYDVKM. The chain's CDR3 is CASGQLSGANVLTF. The CDR3 DNA reads as TGTGCCAGCGGACAGTTATCTGGGGCCAACGTCCTGACTTTC.

This clone counts as large (0.1 to 1%). V and J are TRBV9 and TRBJ2-7, with 8 bases identical to TRBD1. Germline values: CDR1 SGDLS, CDR2 YYNGEE. The V gene end was trimmed by 3 bases and the J gene end by 5 bases; junction bases not matched to a gene: 7. This CDR3 region has 14 residues. The CDR3 coding sequence is TGTGCCAGCAGCGGGGACAGGAGTACAGACGAGCAGTACTTC. It yields the protein CASSGDRSTDEQYF.

This chain uses TRBV5-1 with TRBJ1-2; D ambiguous. Per germline, CDR1 SGHRS and CDR2 YFSETQ. V was trimmed by 1 base and J by 3 bases, leaving 10 bases between them. The CDR3 spans 14 residues. Written as DNA, the CDR3 is TGCGCCAGCAGCTTGCGGAGAAGGGACTATGGCTACACCTTC. Protein product: CASSLRRRDYGYTF.

By sample fraction, this clone is medium-sized. V gene TRBV10-3 combines with J gene TRBJ1-5; no firm D call. The CDR3 runs to 13 residues. CDR1 is ENHRY and CDR2 is SYGVKD in the germline V gene. Trimming removed 10 bases from V and 3 bases from J, with 13 bases in between. The CDR3 nucleotides read TGTGCCAGTTCCGACAACTCCAATCAGCCCCAGCATTTT. Encoded protein: CASSDNSNQPQHF.

There are a few counts of this clone. The J gene is TRBJ2-1, the V gene TRBV11-3; 7 nucleotides line up with TRBD2. This CDR3 is built from 18 residues. V gave up 5 bases and J gave up 2 bases; unmatched junction bases: 15. Germline-derived CDR1 and CDR2 are SGHNT and YENEEA. CDR3 DNA: TGTGCCAGCAGCACGGGACTATTAGTCCCGGGGACCTACAATGAGCAGTTCTTC. This gives the protein CASSTGLLVPGTYNEQFF.

The gene calls are TRBV6-8 and TRBJ2-3; D is unclear. Germline lookup yields CDR1 MNHGY and CDR2 SAAAGT. This CDR3 spans 15 amino acids. The germline V and J ends were trimmed by 0 bases and 4 bases, with 11 bases remaining between them. CDR3 residues: CASSYSFVNPDTQYF. In nucleotides, the CDR3 is TGTGCCAGCAGTTACTCGTTCGTAAACCCAGATACGCAGTATTTT.

This clone was seen more than once but under ten times. The chain couples TRBV11-3 to TRBJ2-1, with 12 nucleotides matching TRBD2. This CDR3 has 14 amino acids. Losses at the gene ends were 5 bases for V and 7 bases for J; bases not matched to a gene: 3. The germline V gene has CDR1 SGHNT and CDR2 YENEEA. The DNA for the CDR3 is TGTGCCAGCAGCCGGACTAGCGGGGCGAATGAGCAGTTCTTC. Encoded protein: CASSRTSGANEQFF.

The CDR3 reads CASSPRTSGGQNTGELFF. In nucleotides, the CDR3 is TGTGCCAGCAGCCCCCGGACTAGCGGGGGCCAGAACACCGGGGAGCTGTTTTTT. V gene TRBV11-3 combines with J gene TRBJ2-2; the match to TRBD2 covers 13 bases. Germline V gene sequence: CDR1 SGHNT, CDR2 YENEEA. The junction had 7 bases not matched to a gene; V was cut back by 5 bases and J by 1 base. The CDR3 sequence is 18 residues long. Full variable domain (rest looked up from reference TRBV11-3 and TRBJ2-2): EAGVVQSPRYKIIEKKQPVAFWCNPISGHNTLYWYLQNLGQGPELLIRYENEEAVDDSQLPKDRFSAERLKGVDSTLKIQPAELGDSAVYLCASSPRTSGGQNTGELFFGEGSRLTVL.

This clone was seen more than once but under ten times. CDR3 amino acids: CASSYSMGNYGYTF. For the CDR3, the DNA is TGTGCCAGCAGTTATTCGATGGGTAACTATGGCTACACCTTC. The chain carries TRBV6-8 and TRBJ1-2; D is undetermined. V lost 3 bases and J lost 1, with 9 bases in between. Germline V gene sequence: CDR1 MNHGY, CDR2 SAAAGT. The CDR3 consists of 14 residues.

The V and J genes are TRBV9 and TRBJ2-1, with TRBD2 matching over 10 bases. The CDR3 loop spans 13 amino acids. CDR1 SGDLS and CDR2 YYNGEE come from the germline V gene. V was pared by 4 bases and J by 9 bases, with 4 bases of the junction left unmatched. In nucleotides, the CDR3 is TGTGCCAGCAGCTCAGCGGGGGGGCGTGAGCAGTTCTTC. Translating gives CASSSAGGREQFF.

This clone has just a few counts. V and J are TRBV6-8 and TRBJ2-7; D unresolved. CDR1 MNHGY and CDR2 SAAAGT come from the germline V gene. With 6 bases removed from V and 3 bases from J, the gap between germline ends came to 9 bases. CDR3 length: 12 residues. The CDR3: CASSFPGYEQYF. The CDR3 DNA follows: TGTGCCAGCAGCTTTCCGGGCTACGAGCAGTACTTC.

This chain connects TRBV25-1 to TRBJ2-1; tentatively, D is TRBD2 (6 bases). The V end lost 4 bases, the J end lost 7 bases, and 14 bases lay between the germline ends. The CDR3 loop spans 14 amino acids. CDR1 is MGHDK, CDR2 SYGVNS, per germline. DNA for the CDR3: TGTGCCAGCAGTGTTGTGGCGGGGAAAAATGAGCAGTTCTTC. Translation: CASSVVAGKNEQFF.

The chain links TRBV6-8 to TRBJ2-3; possibly TRBD1 for D (6 bases). CDR1 is MNHGY and CDR2 is SAAAGT in the germline V gene. CDR3 size: 16 residues. V shed 5 bases and J shed 4 bases, with 19 bases lying between them. DNA for the CDR3: TGTGCCAGCAGTAAGACACCACAGGGTCTGGCAGATACGCAGTATTTT. Its protein is CASSKTPQGLADTQYF.

This clone was recorded a few times. The chain couples TRBV11-3 to TRBJ1-2; D might be TRBD1 (5 bases). V shed 1 base and J shed 4 bases, with 16 bases lying between them. In germline, CDR1 is SGHNT, CDR2 YENEEA. The CDR3 contains 16 residues. CDR3 sequence (DNA): TGTGCCAGCAGCTTAGGGGGGAGGGGACCCCCCTATGGCTACACCTTC. Translating it yields CASSLGGRGPPYGYTF.

This clone appeared a few times. The gene calls are TRBV6-9 and TRBJ1-1; no clear D gene. Trimming cost V 6 bases and J 3 bases, with 5 bases left between them. This CDR3 is 11 amino acids long. Germline V CDR1 and CDR2: MNHGY, SVAAGI. The CDR3 reads CASRGYTEAFF. The CDR3 region has the DNA TGTGCCAGCAGGGGGTACACTGAAGCTTTCTTT.

The chain combines TRBV15 with TRBJ1-6, with TRBD1 identical over 8 bases. J gave up 10 bases and V 0 bases, and 8 bases lay outside the gene matches. The CDR3 runs to 16 residues. Germline V gene sequence: CDR1 LNHNV, CDR2 YYDKDF (reference sequence). The chain's CDR3 is CATSRDEGQDGSPLHF. CDR3 DNA sequence: TGTGCCACCAGCAGAGATGAGGGACAGGACGGCTCACCCCTCCACTTT.

The rearrangement joins TRBV19 to TRBJ1-2; 9 bases map to TRBD1. CDR1 and CDR2 (germline): LNHDA, SQIVND (reference sequence). This CDR3 region has 15 residues. The junction had 4 bases not matched to a gene; V was cut back by 3 bases and J by 2 bases. The chain's CDR3 is CASSIPGQGNYGYTF. The CDR3 DNA sequence: TGTGCCAGTAGTATCCCCGGACAGGGGAACTATGGCTACACCTTC.

The rearrangement joins TRBV7-5 to TRBJ1-2; no check of the table's D call, TRBD1, against the DNA was made. TRBV7-5 is a pseudogene. The CDR3 extends over 14 amino acids. The CDR3 DNA reads as TGTGCCAGCAGCTTAGGGACAGGGGATTATGGCTACACCTTC. Translated, it gives CASSLGTGDYGYTF.

V gene TRBV30 combines with J gene TRBJ1-2; D unresolved. The CDR3 consists of 12 residues. Per the germline V gene, CDR1 is GTSNPN and CDR2 is SVGIG (reference sequence). The V and J ends lost 4 bases and 6 bases respectively, with 12 bases between them. The CDR3 sequence: CAWTVTRNGYTF. CDR3 in DNA: TGTGCCTGGACAGTAACAAGGAATGGCTACACCTTC. The full variable domain, with the rest looked up from reference TRBV30 and TRBJ1-2, is SQTIHQWPATLVQPVGSPLSLECTVEGTSNPNLYWYRQAAGRGLQLLFYSVGIGQISSEVPQNLSASRPQDRQFILSSKKLLLSDSGFYLCAWTVTRNGYTFGSGTRLTVV.

By sample share, this clone is medium-sized (0.01 to 0.1%). The chain couples TRBV6-1 to TRBJ2-7; D may be TRBD1 (6 bases). Germline-derived CDR1 and CDR2 are MNHNS and SASEGT. The V end lost 1 base, the J end lost 4 bases, and 14 bases lay between the germline ends. This CDR3 contains 15 residues. CDR3 bases: TGTGCCAGCAGTGAAGGCCCCACAGGGTTTTACGAGCAGTACTTC. Protein sequence: CASSEGPTGFYEQYF.

The sample holds a few counts of this clone. The V call is TRBV6-8, the J call TRBJ1-2; 8 bases line up with TRBD1. V lost 2 bases to trimming and J lost 6 bases; unmatched junction nucleotides: 8. CDR3 size: 15 residues. CDR1 MNHGY and CDR2 SAAAGT come from the germline V gene. CDR3 nucleotide sequence: TGTGCCAGCAGTTACCCCATGGACAGGGTTCATGGCTACACCTTC. This codes for CASSYPMDRVHGYTF.

The gene calls are TRBV19 and TRBJ1-2; D possibly corresponds to TRBD1 (6 bases). V shed 4 bases and J shed 6 bases, with 15 bases lying between them. Germline loops: CDR1 LNHDA, CDR2 SQIVND (reference sequence). The CDR3 contains 14 residues. The CDR3 loop is CASSSPQGNHGYTF. The CDR3 coding sequence is TGTGCCAGTAGTAGTCCTCAGGGGAACCATGGCTACACCTTC.

In its sample, this clone ranks as medium-sized. The chain uses TRBV11-3 and TRBJ2-6; 10 nucleotides match TRBD2. CDR1 and CDR2 from the germline V gene are SGHNT and YENEEA. V lost 8 bases and J lost 1; bases outside the gene matches: 5. The length of the CDR3 is 16 residues. Here the CDR3 reads CASGASGGSGANVLTF. CDR3 coding DNA: TGTGCCAGCGGGGCTAGCGGGGGTTCTGGGGCCAACGTCCTGACTTTC.

V and J are TRBV29-1 and TRBJ1-1; 9 nucleotides agree with TRBD1. The CDR3 is 16 amino acids. The germline V gene has CDR1 SQVTM and CDR2 ANQGSEA. V shed 3 bases, J shed 5 bases, and the junction held 13 bases outside the gene matches. For the CDR3, the DNA is TGCAGCGTTGACACAGGGGGCGCGGAGTGGGGGACTGAAGCTTTCTTT. It yields the protein CSVDTGGAEWGTEAFF.

This clone was picked up a small number of times. V and J are TRBV29-1 and TRBJ1-5, with 8 nucleotides matching TRBD1. The CDR3 is 16 residues long. Germline CDR1 reads SQVTM; CDR2 reads ANQGSEA. With 6 bases clipped from V and 5 bases from J, the junction kept 15 bases outside the gene matches. CDR3 sequence: CSVAERGDRLDQPQHF. The CDR3 DNA is TGCAGCGTAGCTGAGCGGGGGGACAGGCTCGATCAGCCCCAGCATTTT.

The table lists this clone with a few counts. The chain is built from TRBV11-3 and TRBJ2-1; 11 positions agree with TRBD2. V shed 5 bases, J shed 9 bases, and the junction held 15 bases outside the gene matches. This CDR3 is built from 17 residues. Germline-derived CDR1 and CDR2 are SGHNT and YENEEA. For the CDR3, the DNA is TGTGCCAGCAGCCCTTACGGCACTAGCGGGGGCAGGGTTGAGCAGTTCTTC. Protein sequence: CASSPYGTSGGRVEQFF.

V gene TRBV11-3 combines with J gene TRBJ1-2; perhaps TRBD1 as D (6 bases). Looked up from germline, CDR1 is SGHNT and CDR2 is YENEEA. This CDR3 is built from 14 residues. V was trimmed by 7 bases and J by 8 bases, leaving 20 bases between them. CDR3 residues: CASTWTATQGGYTF. As DNA, the CDR3 is TGTGCCAGCACCTGGACAGCCACGCAGGGCGGCTACACCTTC. The whole variable domain, remainder taken from reference TRBV11-3 and TRBJ1-2, is EAGVVQSPRYKIIEKKQPVAFWCNPISGHNTLYWYLQNLGQGPELLIRYENEEAVDDSQLPKDRFSAERLKGVDSTLKIQPAELGDSAVYLCASTWTATQGGYTFGSGTRLTVV.

The chain joins TRBV6-8 to TRBJ1-1; D is uncertain. The CDR3 extends over 15 amino acids. V was clipped by 0 bases and J by 0 bases, with 8 bases between them. Germline loops: CDR1 MNHGY, CDR2 SAAAGT. The CDR3 sequence is CASSYSGSLNTEAFF. CDR3 coding DNA: TGTGCCAGCAGTTACTCTGGATCTTTGAACACTGAAGCTTTCTTT.